This T cell receptor beta chain is drawn from a study of beta chain features in type 1 diabetes. General study points: All four CD4+ subsets from Type 1 diabetes patients carried moderately but significantly shorter TCRB CDR3s.

Concerning this clone: Its antigen is not identified.

The germline gives CDR1 SNHLY, CDR2 FYNNEI. The CDR3 has 17 amino acids. V shed 11 bases and J shed 4 bases, with 27 bases lying between them. Investigators reverse transcribed all isolated RNA, so they sequenced expressed TCRB transcripts. The table came from immunoSEQ multiplex PCR; TCRdb's copy has only in-frame clones and leaves some out. The table has 600,000 or so clones, over 13% seen once. The sample was naive CD4+ T cells from blood. This chain joins TRBV2 and TRBJ2-1, with D perhaps matching TRBD2 (7 bases). This TCR came from a man aged 18 to 29 with type 1 diabetes. The CDR3 reads CARPRGAMTRGYNEQFF. DNA for the CDR3: TGTGCCCGCCCTCGGGGGGCTATGACTAGAGGATACAATGAGCAGTTCTTC.